These 15 T cell receptor beta chains originate from one sample sequenced in a study of beta chain features in type 1 diabetes. Since all of the isolated RNA was reverse transcribed, expressed TCRB transcripts were what got sequenced. Data came from immunoSEQ multiplex PCR; TCRdb stores just in-frame clones and leaves some out. The top ten hold 1% to 1.5% of the sample, which has about 220,000 clones, approximately 11% seen once. Specimen: central memory CD4+ T cells from blood. These receptors were collected from a man younger than 35 in good health.

The gene calls are TRBV5-4 and TRBJ2-3, with D perhaps matching TRBD2 (6 bases). There are 14 residues in the CDR3. The V gene's germline CDR1 is SGHNT and CDR2 YYREEE (reference sequence). V lost 4 bases and J lost 2, with 11 bases in between. CDR3 residues: CASSGGPYTDTQYF. DNA for the CDR3: TGTGCCAGCAGCGGAGGGCCTTACACAGATACGCAGTATTTT.

This clone was counted only a few times. This rearrangement joins TRBV29-1 to TRBJ2-6, with D possibly being TRBD1 (5 bases). Trimming took off 2 bases at V and 0 bases at J, with 5 bases between the two ends. CDR3 length: 14 residues. The germline CDR1 and CDR2 sequences are SQVTM and ANQGSEA. The CDR3 DNA follows: TGCAGCGTTGAACAGGGCTCTGGGGCCAACGTCCTGACTTTC. Its protein product is CSVEQGSGANVLTF.

At least ten counts were recorded for this clone. The J gene is TRBJ2-1, the V gene TRBV4-3, with unresolved D. Germline loops: CDR1 LGHNA, CDR2 YSLEER. The CDR3 has 17 residues. Trimming left V 0 bases short and J 2 bases short, with 14 bases between. DNA of the CDR3: TGCGCCAGCAGCCAAGATCATCCAAGCGAGCCCTACAATGAGCAGTTCTTC. Its protein product is CASSQDHPSEPYNEQFF.

This clone was counted only a few times. The V and J genes are TRBV28 and TRBJ2-3; either TRBD1 or TRBD2 may fit D (5 bases each). Trimming removed 5 bases at V and 0 bases at J, with 21 bases between. The CDR3 extends over 18 amino acids. In germline, CDR1 is MDHEN, CDR2 SYDVKM. CDR3 sequence: CASSESGRGRVSTDTQYF. The CDR3 region has the DNA TGTGCCAGCAGTGAAAGCGGCCGGGGCCGCGTTAGCACAGATACGCAGTATTTT.

The genes are TRBV25-1 and TRBJ2-1; possible D gene TRBD2, 5 bases. This CDR3 is built from 15 residues. V was clipped by 6 bases and J by 3 bases, with 15 bases between them. The germline V gene encodes CDR1 MGHDK and CDR2 SYGVNS. CDR3 sequence (DNA): TGTGCCAGCAGAGACTCCGGGAAGAACTACAATGAGCAGTTCTTC. Protein sequence: CASRDSGKNYNEQFF.

In this sample, this clone turned up a few times. The chain carries TRBV5-1 and TRBJ2-3; 12 bases map to TRBD2. J lost 6 bases, V lost 5 bases, and 7 bases had no gene match. Germline values: CDR1 SGHRS, CDR2 YFSETQ. The CDR3 consists of 15 residues. CDR3: CASRLTSGSRDTQYF. CDR3 in DNA: TGCGCCAGCAGGTTGACTAGCGGGAGCCGCGATACGCAGTATTTT.

V usage is TRBV7-2 and J usage is TRBJ2-7; D is undetermined. Germline assignment: CDR1 SGHTA and CDR2 FQGNSA. V lost 4 bases and J 3 bases, leaving 13 bases between the germline ends. CDR3 length equals 14 residues. The CDR3 sequence: CASSSSFYYYEQYF. For the CDR3, the DNA is TGTGCCAGCAGCTCCAGTTTTTACTACTACGAGCAGTACTTC.

This clone came up a few times. The chain carries TRBV15 and TRBJ2-1; D is ambiguous. CDR1 is LNHNV and CDR2 is YYDKDF in the germline V gene (reference sequence). The V gene lost 0 bases and the J gene lost 9 bases, with 6 bases spanning the gap. The CDR3 loop spans 12 amino acids. For the CDR3, the DNA is TGTGCCACCAGCAGAGATCGCGGTGAGCAGTTCTTC. Encoded protein: CATSRDRGEQFF.

Only a few counts were recorded for this clone. This chain connects TRBV18 to TRBJ1-5, with D hard to call. This CDR3 contains 13 residues. CDR1 and CDR2 (germline): KGHSH, LQKENI. Trimming took 3 bases from V and 8 from J, leaving 11 bases between them. The CDR3 coding sequence is TGTGCCAGCTCACCTTATCAAACCGAGCCCCAGCATTTT. Translating gives CASSPYQTEPQHF. Drawing the rest from reference TRBV18 and TRBJ1-5, the complete variable domain is NAGVMQNPRHLVRRRGQEARLRCSPMKGHSHVYWYRQLPEEGLKFMVYLQKENIIDESGMPKERFSAEFPKEGPSILRIQQVVRGDSAAYFCASSPYQTEPQHFGDGTRLSIL.

The chain recombines TRBV10-2 with TRBJ1-2; maybe TRBD1 (5 bases). There are 15 residues in the CDR3. V lost 4 bases, J lost 0 bases, and 12 bases lay in between. The germline gives CDR1 WSHSY, CDR2 SAAADI. This chain's CDR3 is CASSVGRSPNYGYTF. The CDR3 DNA follows: TGCGCCAGCAGTGTGGGACGTAGCCCTAACTATGGCTACACCTTC.

CDR3 sequence reads: CASSPPASGISNEQFF. In DNA form, the CDR3 reads TGTGCCAGCTCACCACCGGCTAGCGGTATCTCGAATGAGCAGTTCTTC. The chain recombines TRBV18 with TRBJ2-1, with 7 bases that match TRBD2. Germline CDR1 KGHSH, CDR2 LQKENI. The CDR3 is made up of 16 amino acids. Trimming at V came to 0 bases and at J to 7 bases, leaving 9 bases not matched to a gene.

CDR3 sequence: CASSFEEAFF. DNA of the CDR3: TGTGCCAGCAGTTTCGAAGAAGCTTTCTTT. J is TRBJ1-1 and V is TRBV27; D is uncertain. CDR3 length: 10 residues. The V end was cut by 3 bases, the J end by 8 bases, with 4 bases between. Germline CDR1 MNHEY, CDR2 SMNVEV (reference sequence).

The table lists this clone with a few counts. The chain is built from TRBV28 and TRBJ2-6, with D unresolved. The V end was cut by 3 bases, the J end by 4 bases, with 4 bases between. The CDR3 contains 13 residues. Germline V gene data show CDR1 as MDHEN and CDR2 as SYDVKM. The DNA for the CDR3 is TGTGCCAGCAGTTTGTCAGGGGCCAACGTCCTGACTTTC. Translated, it gives CASSLSGANVLTF.

The J gene is TRBJ2-7, the V gene TRBV28; 9 positions match TRBD2. J lost 4 bases, V lost 3 bases, and 7 bases had no gene match. The CDR3 consists of 15 residues. Germline V gene lookup returns CDR1 MDHEN and CDR2 SYDVKM. The CDR3, as DNA: TGTGCCAGCAGTTTTGGGGGGACTAGCAGTTACGAGCAGTACTTC. Its protein product is CASSFGGTSSYEQYF.

The chain carries TRBV6-5 and TRBJ2-5, with TRBD2 matching over 13 bases. Trimming removed 4 bases from V and 10 bases from J; junction bases left unmatched: 6. Germline CDR1 is MNHEY and CDR2 is SVGAGI. The length of the CDR3 is 14 residues. CDR3 sequence: CASSSGRTSGSQYF. As DNA, the CDR3 is TGTGCCAGCAGTTCGGGACGGACTAGCGGGAGCCAGTACTTC.